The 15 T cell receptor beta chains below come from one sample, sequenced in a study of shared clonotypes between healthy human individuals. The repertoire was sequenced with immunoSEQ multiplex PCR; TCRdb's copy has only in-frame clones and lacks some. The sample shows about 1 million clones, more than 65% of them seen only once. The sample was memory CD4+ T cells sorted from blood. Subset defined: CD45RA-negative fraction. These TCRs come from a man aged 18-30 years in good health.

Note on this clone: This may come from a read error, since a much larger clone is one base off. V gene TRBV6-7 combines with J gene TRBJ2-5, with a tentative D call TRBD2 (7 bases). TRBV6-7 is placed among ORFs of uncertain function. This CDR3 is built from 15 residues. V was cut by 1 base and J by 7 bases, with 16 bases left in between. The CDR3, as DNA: TGTGCCAGCAGTTACTGGGGCGGGGGCCGGAGGACCCAGTACTTC. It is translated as CASSYWGGGRRTQYF.

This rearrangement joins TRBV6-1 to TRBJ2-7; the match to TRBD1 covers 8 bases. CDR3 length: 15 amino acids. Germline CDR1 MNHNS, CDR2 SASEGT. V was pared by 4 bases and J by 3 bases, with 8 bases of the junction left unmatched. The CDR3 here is CASSADRGKGYEQYF. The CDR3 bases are TGTGCCAGCAGTGCCGACAGGGGCAAGGGCTACGAGCAGTACTTC.

The CDR3 is CASSVGYQNTGELFF. The CDR3 nucleotides are TGTGCCAGCAGTGTCGGTTACCAGAACACCGGGGAGCTGTTTTTT. J is TRBJ2-2 and V is TRBV6-1; D gene uncertain. V was clipped by 4 bases and J by 1 base, with 10 bases between them. The length of the CDR3 is 15 residues. Looked up from germline, CDR1 is MNHNS and CDR2 is SASEGT.

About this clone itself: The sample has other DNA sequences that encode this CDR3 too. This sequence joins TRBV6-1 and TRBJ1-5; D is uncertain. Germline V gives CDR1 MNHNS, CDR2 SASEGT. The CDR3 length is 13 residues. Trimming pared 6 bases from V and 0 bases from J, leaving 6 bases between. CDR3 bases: TGTGCCAGCAGCTACATTAGCAATCAGCCCCAGCATTTT. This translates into CASSYISNQPQHF.

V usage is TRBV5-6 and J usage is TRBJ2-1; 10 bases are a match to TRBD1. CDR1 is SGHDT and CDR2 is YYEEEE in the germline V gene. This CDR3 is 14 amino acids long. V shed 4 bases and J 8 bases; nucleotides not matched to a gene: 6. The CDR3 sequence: CASSHTGTGDEQFF. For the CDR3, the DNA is TGTGCCAGCAGCCACACCGGGACAGGGGATGAGCAGTTCTTC.

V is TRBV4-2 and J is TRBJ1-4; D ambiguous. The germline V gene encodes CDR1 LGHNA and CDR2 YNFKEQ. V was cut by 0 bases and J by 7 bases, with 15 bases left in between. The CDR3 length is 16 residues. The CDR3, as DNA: TGTGCCAGCAGCCAAGATGCGCTGGAGACCCTTGAAAAACTGTTTTTT. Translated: CASSQDALETLEKLFF.

The CDR3 is CASSPGGQAVYGYTF. The CDR3, as DNA: TGTGCCAGCTCACCAGGTGGACAGGCGGTTTATGGCTACACCTTC. The chain couples TRBV18 to TRBJ1-2, with TRBD1 matching 7 bases. After removal of 2 bases from V and 5 bases from J, the junction contained 8 bases not matched to a gene. The V gene's germline CDR1 is KGHSH and CDR2 LQKENI. CDR3 size: 15 residues. The full variable domain, completed using reference TRBV18 and TRBJ1-2, is NAGVMQNPRHLVRRRGQEARLRCSPMKGHSHVYWYRQLPEEGLKFMVYLQKENIIDESGMPKERFSAEFPKEGPSILRIQQVVRGDSAAYFCASSPGGQAVYGYTFGSGTRLTVV.

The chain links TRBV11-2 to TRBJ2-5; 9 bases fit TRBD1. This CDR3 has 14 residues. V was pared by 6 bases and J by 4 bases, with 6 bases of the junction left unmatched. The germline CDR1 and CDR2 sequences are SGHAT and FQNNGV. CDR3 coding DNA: TGTGCCAGCAGTCCTGTGACAGGGGGAGAGACCCAGTACTTC. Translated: CASSPVTGGETQYF.

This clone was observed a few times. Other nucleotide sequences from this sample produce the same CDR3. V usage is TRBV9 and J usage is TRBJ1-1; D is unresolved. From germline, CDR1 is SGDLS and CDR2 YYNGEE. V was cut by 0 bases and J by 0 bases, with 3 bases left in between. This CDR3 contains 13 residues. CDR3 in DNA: TGTGCCAGCAGCGTAGAAGTGAACACTGAAGCTTTCTTT. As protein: CASSVEVNTEAFF.

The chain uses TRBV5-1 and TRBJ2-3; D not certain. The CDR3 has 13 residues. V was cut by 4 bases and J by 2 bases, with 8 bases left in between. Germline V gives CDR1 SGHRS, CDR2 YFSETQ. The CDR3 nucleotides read TGCGCCAGCAGCCCTTTACCCACAGATACGCAGTATTTT. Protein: CASSPLPTDTQYF.

CDR3 region: CASSLGRVSSSTDTQYF. The CDR3 nucleotides read TGTGCCAGCAGCTTGGGCAGGGTCTCCTCTAGCACAGATACGCAGTATTTT. V gene TRBV5-5 combines with J gene TRBJ2-3; a possible D gene is TRBD1 (5 bases). CDR1 SGHKS and CDR2 YYEKEE come from the germline V gene (reference sequence). This CDR3 has 17 residues. Trimming removed 0 bases from V and 0 bases from J, with 14 bases in between.

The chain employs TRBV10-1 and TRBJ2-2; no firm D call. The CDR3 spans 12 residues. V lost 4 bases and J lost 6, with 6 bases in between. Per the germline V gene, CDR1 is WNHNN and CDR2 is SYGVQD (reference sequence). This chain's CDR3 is CASSGVAGELFF. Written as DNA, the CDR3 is TGCGCCAGCAGTGGGGTTGCCGGGGAGCTGTTTTTT.

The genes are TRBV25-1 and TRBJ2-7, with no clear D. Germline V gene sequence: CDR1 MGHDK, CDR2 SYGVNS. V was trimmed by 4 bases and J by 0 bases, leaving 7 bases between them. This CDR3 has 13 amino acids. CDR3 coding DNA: TGTGCCAGCAGTGGAATTTACTCCTACGAGCAGTACTTC. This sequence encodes CASSGIYSYEQYF.

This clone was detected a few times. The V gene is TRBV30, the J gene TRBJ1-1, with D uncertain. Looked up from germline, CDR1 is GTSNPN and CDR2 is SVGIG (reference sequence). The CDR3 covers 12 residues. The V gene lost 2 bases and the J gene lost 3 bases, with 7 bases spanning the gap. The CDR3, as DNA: TGTGCCTGGAGTATCTGGGACACTGAAGCTTTCTTT. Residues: CAWSIWDTEAFF.

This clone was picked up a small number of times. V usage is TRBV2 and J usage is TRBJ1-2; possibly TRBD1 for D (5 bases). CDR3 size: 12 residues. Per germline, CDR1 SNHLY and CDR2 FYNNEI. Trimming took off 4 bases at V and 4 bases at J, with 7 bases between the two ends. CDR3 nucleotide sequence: TGTGCCAGCAGTGTCCAGGGCTATGGCTACACCTTC. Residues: CASSVQGYGYTF.